What follows are 9 T cell receptor beta chains derived from one specimen sequenced in a study of cytomegalovirus exposure and HLA in healthy donors. PCR was performed using 60 Vbeta and 13 Jbeta primers. TCRdb's copy holds only in-frame clones and misses some; the assay was immunoSEQ multiplex PCR. The data contain fewer than 120,000 clones, less than 85% of them seen just once; the ten biggest clones take up about an eighth. The sequencing input was PBMCs. These receptors all come from a man aged 30 to 45 in good health and CMV-seropositive.

V usage is TRBV6-5 and J usage is TRBJ1-1, with D perhaps TRBD1 (6 bases). Trimming took off 5 bases at V and 1 base at J, with 11 bases between the two ends. The CDR3 has 14 amino acids. CDR1 MNHEY and CDR2 SVGAGI come from the germline V gene. The CDR3 nucleotides read TGTGCCAGCAGTCGACAGGTTACGAACACTGAAGCTTTCTTT. Protein: CASSRQVTNTEAFF.

The rearrangement links TRBV28 to TRBJ1-1; D gene unclear. Germline V gene data show CDR1 as MDHEN and CDR2 as SYDVKM. CDR3 length equals 13 residues. Trimming stripped 11 bases from V and 2 bases from J, with 15 bases between. The CDR3 here is CASRRRANTEAFF. The CDR3 nucleotides are TGTGCCTCTCGAAGGAGGGCTAACACTGAAGCTTTCTTT.

This clone was observed a single time. This sequence joins TRBV7-2 and TRBJ2-7, with D possibly matching TRBD1 (6 bases). The ends were cut back, 3 bases at V and 3 bases at J, with 12 bases in the middle. Germline values: CDR1 SGHTA, CDR2 FQGNSA. The CDR3 loop spans 14 amino acids. The CDR3 here is CASSFDRLLYEQYF. CDR3 bases: TGTGCCAGCAGCTTTGACAGGTTACTCTACGAGCAGTACTTC.

The chain has TRBV4-3 and TRBJ2-7; TRBD2 aligns across 7 bases. V was clipped by 8 bases and J by 1 base; unmatched bases: 8. The CDR3 totals 14 residues. Germline loops: CDR1 LGHNA, CDR2 YSLEER. The DNA for the CDR3 is TGCGCCAGCCCAAGGGGAGGGGAGTCCTACGAGCAGTACTTC. The encoded protein is CASPRGGESYEQYF.

The CDR3: CASSVQTGGYQPQHF. The CDR3 coding sequence is TGTGCCAGCAGTGTGCAGACAGGGGGCTATCAGCCCCAGCATTTT. The chain joins TRBV2 to TRBJ1-5, with 10 bases lining up with TRBD1. The germline V gene has CDR1 SNHLY and CDR2 FYNNEI. The CDR3 extends over 15 amino acids. Trimming cost V 4 bases and J 5 bases; bases outside gene matches: 5. Supplemented by reference TRBV2 and TRBJ1-5, the full variable domain reads EPEVTQTPSHQVTQMGQEVILRCVPISNHLYFYWYRQILGQKVEFLVSFYNNEISEKSEIFDDQFSVERPDGSNFTLKIRSTKLEDSAMYFCASSVQTGGYQPQHFGDGTRLSIL.

V gene TRBV29-1 combines with J gene TRBJ1-2; TRBD1 agrees at 7 bases. Germline V gene lookup returns CDR1 SQVTM and CDR2 ANQGSEA. This CDR3 spans 13 amino acids. The V segment lost 6 bases and the J segment 2 bases; nucleotides outside the gene matches: 6. The CDR3 bases are TGCAGCGTGGCACAGGGGCGGAACTATGGCTACACCTTC. It is translated as CSVAQGRNYGYTF.

The chain joins TRBV4-1 to TRBJ2-7; no clear D gene. V was clipped by 4 bases and J by 3 bases, with 16 bases between them. Germline V gene sequence: CDR1 MGHRA, CDR2 YSYEKL. This CDR3 region has 15 residues. The CDR3 sequence: CASSLKDTDGYEQYF. The CDR3, as DNA: TGCGCCAGCAGCCTAAAAGACACGGATGGCTACGAGCAGTACTTC.

The genes are TRBV10-1 and TRBJ2-4; tentatively, D is TRBD1 (5 bases). Germline values: CDR1 WNHNN, CDR2 SYGVQD (reference sequence). V was trimmed by 9 bases and J by 6 bases, leaving 18 bases between them. This CDR3 has 14 residues. Here the CDR3 DNA reads TGCGCCAGTTCCCCCGACAGCCCCACAAACATTCAGTACTTC. Its protein is CASSPDSPTNIQYF.

The chain employs TRBV5-1 and TRBJ2-3, with 8 bases identical to TRBD2. The CDR3 length is 13 residues. The ends lost 9 bases at V and 2 bases at J; junction bases unmatched: 5. Germline assignment: CDR1 SGHRS and CDR2 YFSETQ. In DNA form, the CDR3 reads TGCGCCACCCGGGGGGGCCCCACAGATACGCAGTATTTT. Translated, it gives CATRGGPTDTQYF. Full variable domain (outside the CDR3, taken from reference TRBV5-1 and TRBJ2-3): KAGVTQTPRYLIKTRGQQVTLSCSPISGHRSVSWYQQTPGQGLQFLFEYFSETQRNKGNFPGRFSGRQFSNSRSEMNVSTLELGDSALYLCATRGGPTDTQYFGPGTRLTVL.